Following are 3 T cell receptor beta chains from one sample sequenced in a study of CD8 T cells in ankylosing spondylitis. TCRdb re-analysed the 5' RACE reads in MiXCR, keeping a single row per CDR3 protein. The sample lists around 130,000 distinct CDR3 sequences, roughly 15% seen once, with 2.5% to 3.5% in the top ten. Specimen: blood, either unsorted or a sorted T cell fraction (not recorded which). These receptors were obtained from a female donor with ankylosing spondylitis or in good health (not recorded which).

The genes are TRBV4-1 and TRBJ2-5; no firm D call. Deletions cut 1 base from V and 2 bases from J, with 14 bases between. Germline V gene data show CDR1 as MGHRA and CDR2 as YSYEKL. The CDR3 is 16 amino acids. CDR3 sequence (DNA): TGCGCCAGCAGCCAAGGGGCGACCGCAGCTCAAGAGACCCAGTACTTC. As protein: CASSQGATAAQETQYF.

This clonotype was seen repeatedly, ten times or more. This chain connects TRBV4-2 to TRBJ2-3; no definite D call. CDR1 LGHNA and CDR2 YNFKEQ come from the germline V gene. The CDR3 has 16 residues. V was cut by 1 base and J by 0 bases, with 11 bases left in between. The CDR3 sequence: CASSQGLGTSTDTQYF. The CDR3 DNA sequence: TGTGCCAGCAGCCAAGGGCTGGGAACTAGCACAGATACGCAGTATTTT.

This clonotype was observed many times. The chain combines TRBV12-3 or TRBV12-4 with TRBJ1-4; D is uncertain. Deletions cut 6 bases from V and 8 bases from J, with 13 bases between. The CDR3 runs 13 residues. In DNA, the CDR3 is TGTGCCAGCAGAGGCCGTTTTGGGGAAAAACTGTTTTTT. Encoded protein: CASRGRFGEKLFF.